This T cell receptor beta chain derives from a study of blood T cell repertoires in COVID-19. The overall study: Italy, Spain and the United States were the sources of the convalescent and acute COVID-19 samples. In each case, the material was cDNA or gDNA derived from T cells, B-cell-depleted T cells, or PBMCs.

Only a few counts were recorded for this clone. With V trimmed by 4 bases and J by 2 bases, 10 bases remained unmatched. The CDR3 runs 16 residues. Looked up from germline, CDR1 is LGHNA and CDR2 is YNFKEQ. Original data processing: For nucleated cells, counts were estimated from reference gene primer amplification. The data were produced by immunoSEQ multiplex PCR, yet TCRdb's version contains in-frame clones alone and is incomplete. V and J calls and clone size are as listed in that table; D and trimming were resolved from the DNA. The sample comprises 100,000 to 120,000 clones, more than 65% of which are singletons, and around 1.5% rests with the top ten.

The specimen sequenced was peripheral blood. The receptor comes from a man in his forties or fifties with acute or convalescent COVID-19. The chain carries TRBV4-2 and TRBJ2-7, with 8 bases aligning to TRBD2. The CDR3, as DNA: TGTGCCAGCAGCCTTTCCTTAGAGCGGGGGACCTACGAGCAGTACTTC. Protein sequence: CASSLSLERGTYEQYF.